Shown below are 10 T cell receptor beta chains from a single sample sequenced in a study of blood T cell repertoires in COVID-19. Measured with immunoSEQ multiplex PCR; TCRdb has only the in-frame clones, and not every one. The repertoire holds some 15,000 clones, with about 91% as singletons. The sample comprised peripheral blood. The receptors were gathered from a human donor in a cohort sampled during active COVID-19.

J is TRBJ1-1 and V is TRBV5-1; 8 nucleotides align to TRBD1. This CDR3 region has 15 residues. CDR1 SGHRS and CDR2 YFSETQ come from the germline V gene. V lost 4 bases to trimming and J lost 1 base; unmatched junction nucleotides: 6. As DNA, the CDR3 is TGCGCCAGCAGCGGATGGACAGGGTCGAACACTGAAGCTTTCTTT. Its translation: CASSGWTGSNTEAFF.

This clone was observed a handful of times. The chain combines TRBV30 with TRBJ2-7, with a possible D match to TRBD1 (5 bases). Germline CDR1 and CDR2: GTSNPN and SVGIG (reference sequence). V shed 5 bases and J shed 6 bases, with 14 bases lying between them. The CDR3 has 12 residues. As DNA, the CDR3 is TGTGCCTGGGAAAGGGGCACGGCCGAGCAGTACTTC. This codes for CAWERGTAEQYF. The full variable domain, completed using reference TRBV30 and TRBJ2-7, is SQTIHQWPATLVQPVGSPLSLECTVEGTSNPNLYWYRQAAGRGLQLLFYSVGIGQISSEVPQNLSASRPQDRQFILSSKKLLLSDSGFYLCAWERGTAEQYFGPGTRLTVT.

This clone was counted once. The chain couples TRBV28 to TRBJ2-2; 10 bases align to TRBD2. The CDR3 spans 16 residues. V gave up 5 bases and J gave up 6 bases; unmatched junction bases: 9. The V gene's germline CDR1 is MDHEN and CDR2 SYDVKM. The CDR3 DNA is TGTGCCAGCAGTGAAGCGGGAGGGCCGATATCCGGGGAGCTGTTTTTT. As protein: CASSEAGGPISGELFF.

The chain carries TRBV7-9 and TRBJ2-2, with 10 bases aligning to TRBD2. V was clipped by 3 bases and J by 5 bases; unmatched bases: 6. Germline CDR1 is SEHNR and CDR2 is FQNEAQ (reference sequence). There are 16 residues in the CDR3. The CDR3 sequence: CASSLGLAGETGELFF. The CDR3 coding sequence is TGTGCCAGCAGCTTGGGGCTAGCGGGAGAAACCGGGGAGCTGTTTTTT. The entire variable domain, with the rest obtained from reference TRBV7-9 and TRBJ2-2, is as follows: DTGVSQNPRHKITKRGQNVTFRCDPISEHNRLYWYRQTLGQGPEFLTYFQNEAQLEKSRLLSDRFSAERPKGSFSTLEIQRTEQGDSAMYLCASSLGLAGETGELFFGEGSRLTVL.

The V and J genes are TRBV7-6 and TRBJ2-1, with a weak D call TRBD2 (5 bases). Trimming cost V 2 bases and J 0 bases, with 8 bases left between them. This CDR3 is 15 amino acids long. Germline loops: CDR1 SGHVS, CDR2 FNYEAQ. The CDR3 here is CASSLIEGSYNEQFF. The DNA of the CDR3 is TGTGCCAGCAGCTTAATAGAGGGCTCCTACAATGAGCAGTTCTTC.

The chain couples TRBV7-9 to TRBJ2-5, with 7 bases identical to TRBD2. The CDR3 has 15 residues. With V trimmed by 4 bases and J by 1 base, 6 bases remained unmatched. Germline V lookup: CDR1 SEHNR, CDR2 FQNEAQ (reference sequence). This chain's CDR3 is CASSSAGTIQETQYF. The CDR3 nucleotides read TGTGCCAGCAGCTCCGCCGGGACTATCCAAGAGACCCAGTACTTC.

This rearrangement joins TRBV27 to TRBJ2-7; 10 positions agree with TRBD2. CDR3 length equals 15 residues. V lost 5 bases to trimming and J lost 0 bases; unmatched junction nucleotides: 4. The germline CDR1 and CDR2 sequences are MNHEY and SMNVEV (reference sequence). As DNA, the CDR3 is TGTGCCAGCAGTACCGGACTAGCGGACTCCTACGAGCAGTACTTC. Translating it yields CASSTGLADSYEQYF.

This clone occurred a few times. The CDR3 here is CASSGSNPGQGARGYTF. The CDR3 DNA follows: TGTGCCAGTAGTGGAAGCAATCCGGGACAGGGGGCGCGGGGCTACACCTTC. The chain couples TRBV19 to TRBJ1-2; 12 nucleotides align to TRBD1. Germline values: CDR1 LNHDA, CDR2 SQIVND (reference sequence). The CDR3 contains 17 residues. The trim removed 5 bases at V and 8 bases at J, leaving 15 bases unmatched.

The J gene is TRBJ2-2, the V gene TRBV11-2; no definite D call. Germline CDR1 is SGHAT and CDR2 is FQNNGV. The CDR3 sequence is 13 residues long. V shed 3 bases and J shed 5 bases, with 7 bases lying between them. As DNA, the CDR3 is TGTGCCAGCAGCTTCGCGGAAACCGGGGAGCTGTTTTTT. Residues: CASSFAETGELFF.

In its sample, this clone was seen once. The chain employs TRBV6-2 or TRBV6-3 and TRBJ2-1; TRBD1 matches at 10 bases. The V gene end was trimmed by 4 bases and the J gene end by 2 bases; junction bases not matched to a gene: 2. Germline V gene lookup returns CDR1 MNHEY and CDR2 SVGEGT. CDR3 length equals 15 residues. CDR3 loop: CASSFGTGAYNEQFF. CDR3 nucleotides: TGTGCCAGCAGTTTCGGGACAGGGGCCTACAATGAGCAGTTCTTC.